This T cell receptor beta chain was retrieved from a study of post-analysis software for immune sequencing data. Study context: Relapsing-remitting, secondary progressive and progressive-relapsing courses of multiple sclerosis were included. Study conclusions and caveats: Same-batch samples co-clustered strongly by F measure. TRBV5-6, TRBV5-1 and TRBV20-1 belonged to a set of roughly 5 TRBV segments that were more frequent in patients than controls.

The germline CDR1 and CDR2 sequences are MNHEY and SVGEGT. CDR3 size: 16 residues. Unique molecular identifiers were built into the TCR beta cDNA libraries. The T cell input of about 0.85 to 10 million gave approximately 460,000 cDNA molecules. MiXCR, run by TCRdb on the PCR reads, gives a single entry per CDR3 protein. This sample has approximately 350,000 distinct CDR3 sequences, with around 37% found just once. For this clonotype: As yet, its antigen is unknown. The junction departs from the called germline gene at one end, perhaps through a read error.

The rearrangement links TRBV6-2 or TRBV6-3 to TRBJ2-1, with D perhaps matching TRBD1 (6 bases). This clonotype was sampled from a girl between 10 and 17 years old with multiple sclerosis. Material: blood. CDR3 sequence (DNA): TGCGCCAGCAGTTACTCGAGGGGGTGTTGTGGCAATGAGCAGTTCTTC. Translated: CASSYSRGCCGNEQFF.